This T cell receptor beta chain is drawn from a study of blood T cells in healthy people across ages. The authors drew around 9.4 milliliters of peripheral blood from each donor. General observations from the study: There was no known CMV status for donors, so expanded clonotype changes were possibly confounded.

Note on this clonotype: The target antigen is unknown.

Primed by a sample-barcoded 5' primer and a J-beta primer mix, a second PCR proceeded for about 7 to 11 cycles. Each CDR3 protein is one row after TCRdb ran MiXCR on the 5' RACE reads. The sample records approximately 800,000 distinct CDR3 sequences, less than 70% being singletons. This CDR3 has 16 residues. Looked up from germline, CDR1 is SGHTA and CDR2 is FQGNSA. V was pared by 5 bases and J by 1 base, with 8 bases of the junction left unmatched. The rearrangement joins TRBV7-2 to TRBJ1-1; 9 nucleotides match TRBD1. The clonotype originates from a man older than 75 in good health. Source material: blood. CDR3 residues: CASSLLPGQGNTEAFF. Written as DNA, the CDR3 is TGTGCCAGCAGCCTCCTACCGGGACAGGGGAACACTGAAGCTTTCTTT.